The next 15 T cell receptor beta chains were all read from a single sample in a study of human T cells and chemical hapten exposure. As for time point: patch test 3, about 24 weeks after DPC sensitization. Indicated treatment: therapeutic diphenylcyclopropenone sensitization with weekly scalp DPC. TCRdb redid the calling of the RACE reads with MiXCR, one entry per CDR3 protein. The sample has about 64,000 distinct CDR3 sequences; approximately 10% are singletons. The specimen was whole blood, collected in connection with sensitization to the hapten diphenylcyclopropenone (DPC). The receptor set was obtained from a woman between 25 and 40 years old with alopecia areata. Some clones in this sample may be carry-over from other donors' samples.

The V and J genes are TRBV20-1 and TRBJ2-7, with 11 bases fitting TRBD1. CDR3 length equals 14 residues. The germline V gene encodes CDR1 DFQATT and CDR2 SNEGSKA (reference sequence). The V segment lost 0 bases and the J segment 6 bases; nucleotides outside the gene matches: 4. The CDR3 DNA is TGCAGTGCTAGAGAACCGGGACAGGGGGGCGAGCAGTACTTC. Translated: CSAREPGQGGEQYF.

Ten or more counts support this clonotype. This chain links TRBV2 with TRBJ1-4; D possibly corresponds to TRBD1 (6 bases). Trimming took 3 bases from V and 8 from J, leaving 19 bases between them. Germline V lookup: CDR1 SNHLY, CDR2 FYNNEI. The CDR3 is 16 amino acids. CDR3 in amino acids: CASSDTLTGTPEKLFF. The CDR3 coding sequence is TGTGCCAGCAGTGATACCCTCACCGGGACACCCGAAAAACTGTTTTTT.

This clonotype was seen at least ten times. The chain is built from TRBV6-6 and TRBJ1-4; D remains ambiguous. CDR3 length equals 13 residues. Trimming stripped 6 bases from V and 5 bases from J, with 10 bases between. Germline V CDR1 and CDR2: MNHNY, SVGAGI (reference sequence). This CDR3 reads CASRDRGNEKLFF. In DNA, the CDR3 is TGTGCCAGCAGGGACCGGGGAAATGAAAAACTGTTTTTT.

The genes are TRBV29-1 and TRBJ1-2; D ambiguous. CDR1 and CDR2 (germline): SQVTM, ANQGSEA. This CDR3 spans 12 amino acids. V was clipped by 3 bases and J by 5 bases, with 10 bases between them. This CDR3 is CSVDHSSYGYTF. CDR3 DNA sequence: TGCAGCGTTGACCACAGTTCATATGGCTACACCTTC.

V gene TRBV14 combines with J gene TRBJ1-1; D remains unclear. This CDR3 spans 13 amino acids. The V gene's germline CDR1 is SGHDN and CDR2 FVKESK. V was pared by 1 base and J by 4 bases, with 7 bases between. The CDR3, as DNA: TGTGCCAGCAGCCAAGTATCTGGCACTGAAGCTTTCTTT. Protein product: CASSQVSGTEAFF. Drawing the rest from reference TRBV14 and TRBJ1-1, the complete variable domain is EAGVTQFPSHSVIEKGQTVTLRCDPISGHDNLYWYRRVMGKEIKFLLHFVKESKQDESGMPNNRFLAERTGGTYSTLKVQPAELEDSGVYFCASSQVSGTEAFFGQGTRLTVV.

This clonotype was recorded a few times. The chain is built from TRBV20-1 and TRBJ2-3, with D tentatively TRBD2 (6 bases). The V gene's germline CDR1 is DFQATT and CDR2 SNEGSKA (reference sequence). There are 14 residues in the CDR3. V was clipped by 1 base and J by 4 bases, with 12 bases between them. CDR3: CSARGRGNSDTQYF. The CDR3 DNA reads as TGCAGTGCTAGAGGGCGGGGCAACTCAGATACGCAGTATTTT.

This clonotype has more than one count but fewer than ten. The V gene is TRBV6-2 or TRBV6-3, the J gene TRBJ2-5, with TRBD2 identical over 12 bases. J lost 2 bases, V lost 4 bases, and 11 bases had no gene match. The CDR3 consists of 18 residues. Germline CDR1 and CDR2: MNHEY and SVGEGT. The CDR3 region has the DNA TGTGCCAGCAGTTGGGACCCGGGACTAGCGGGCTTACAAGAGACCCAGTACTTC. Protein sequence: CASSWDPGLAGLQETQYF.

This clonotype was seen repeatedly, ten times or more. The chain is built from TRBV9 and TRBJ1-1, with D maybe TRBD1 (6 bases). CDR3 size: 17 residues. V was cut by 3 bases and J by 1 base, with 19 bases left in between. Germline CDR1 and CDR2: SGDLS and YYNGEE. CDR3 in DNA: TGTGCCAGCAGCGCAACGACCGCGGGACACCCGAACACTGAAGCTTTCTTT. Translating gives CASSATTAGHPNTEAFF. Complete variable domain (other parts from reference TRBV9 and TRBJ1-1): DSGVTQTPKHLITATGQRVTLRCSPRSGDLSVYWYQQSLDQGLQFLIQYYNGEERAKGNILERFSAQQFPDLHSELNLSSLELGDSALYFCASSATTAGHPNTEAFFGQGTRLTVV.

This clonotype came up many times. The V gene is TRBV5-1, the J gene TRBJ2-1; TRBD2 matches 14 bases. The CDR3 sequence is 15 residues long. The germline V gene encodes CDR1 SGHRS and CDR2 YFSETQ. The V and J ends lost 3 bases and 5 bases, in that order; junction bases with no gene match: 1. The CDR3 is CASSWTSGRNNEQFF. CDR3 sequence (DNA): TGCGCCAGCAGCTGGACTAGCGGGAGGAACAATGAGCAGTTCTTC.

This clonotype was counted between two and nine times. The rearrangement uses TRBV20-1 and TRBJ2-6; D is uncertain. Between the trimmed V and J ends, which lost 3 bases and 0 bases, there was a span of 9 bases. The CDR3 is 15 residues long. Looked up from germline, CDR1 is DFQATT and CDR2 is SNEGSKA (reference sequence). DNA of the CDR3: TGCAGTGCTAGGCGTCCCCGCTCTGGGGCCAACGTCCTGACTTTC. Its protein is CSARRPRSGANVLTF.

The V call is TRBV5-8, the J call TRBJ1-4, with 10 positions matching TRBD1. Trimming at V came to 3 bases and at J to 0 bases, leaving 2 bases not matched to a gene. The CDR3 length is 16 residues. Germline loops: CDR1 SGHTS, CDR2 YDEGEE. The CDR3 bases are TGTGCCAGCAGCTACGGGACAGGGGCAACTAATGAAAAACTGTTTTTT. Residues: CASSYGTGATNEKLFF. The whole variable domain, filled in from reference TRBV5-8 and TRBJ1-4, reads EAGVTQSPTHLIKTRGQQATLRCSPISGHTSVYWYQQALGLGLQFLLWYDEGEERNRGNFPPRFSGRQFPNYSSELNVNALELEDSALYLCASSYGTGATNEKLFFGSGTQLSVL.

In this sample, this clonotype turned up many times. The chain employs TRBV6-5 and TRBJ2-2; D unresolved. V was trimmed by 10 bases and J by 1 base, leaving 10 bases between them. CDR3 length: 13 amino acids. Germline V lookup: CDR1 MNHEY, CDR2 SVGAGI. The CDR3 protein is CATRSRNTGELFF. CDR3 nucleotides: TGTGCCACCAGAAGCCGGAACACCGGGGAGCTGTTTTTT.

This clonotype was counted at least ten times. CDR3: CATMMRDTTGELFF. The DNA for the CDR3 is TGTGCCACCATGATGAGAGACACCACCGGGGAGCTGTTTTTT. This chain uses TRBV10-3 with TRBJ2-2; D uncertain. This CDR3 contains 14 residues. V was clipped by 10 bases and J by 4 bases, with 16 bases between them. Looked up from germline, CDR1 is ENHRY and CDR2 is SYGVKD.

This clonotype came up a few times. The chain has TRBV28 and TRBJ2-2; 8 bases line up with TRBD2. Germline V lookup: CDR1 MDHEN, CDR2 SYDVKM. This CDR3 region has 16 residues. V shed 1 base, J shed 2 bases, and the junction held 3 bases outside the gene matches. Here the CDR3 reads CASSLFTSGNTGELFF. The CDR3 region has the DNA TGTGCCAGCAGTTTATTTACTAGCGGAAACACCGGGGAGCTGTTTTTT.

The genes are TRBV20-1 and TRBJ2-4, with D tentatively TRBD1 (6 bases). Per the germline V gene, CDR1 is DFQATT and CDR2 is SNEGSKA (reference sequence). CDR3 length: 14 amino acids. Trimming stripped 6 bases from V and 2 bases from J, with 14 bases between. The CDR3 DNA is TGCAGTGCCTATGATACAGGGTCCAAAAACATTCAGTACTTC. Amino acids: CSAYDTGSKNIQYF.